This TCR beta chain was documented in a study of technical replicates of blood from several donors. CDR3 length: 13 residues. The ends were cut back, 1 base at V and 2 bases at J, with 6 bases in the middle. Germline values: CDR1 SEHNR, CDR2 FQNEAQ (reference sequence). The repertoire was sequenced with immunoSEQ multiplex PCR; TCRdb's copy has only in-frame clones and lacks some. The profile covers roughly 62,000 clones, with roughly 89% appearing a single time and around 4.9% taken by the ten largest. This chain joins TRBV7-9 and TRBJ2-7; tentatively, D is TRBD1 (5 bases). The sequencing input was PBMCs. The receptor's source is a human donor in good health. Some clones in this sample may be carry-over from other donors' samples. The CDR3 sequence is CASSLEGAYEQYF. CDR3 nucleotide sequence: TGTGCCAGCAGCTTAGAAGGGGCCTACGAGCAGTACTTC. Drawing the rest from reference TRBV7-9 and TRBJ2-7, the complete variable domain is DTGVSQNPRHKITKRGQNVTFRCDPISEHNRLYWYRQTLGQGPEFLTYFQNEAQLEKSRLLSDRFSAERPKGSFSTLEIQRTEQGDSAMYLCASSLEGAYEQYFGPGTRLTVT.